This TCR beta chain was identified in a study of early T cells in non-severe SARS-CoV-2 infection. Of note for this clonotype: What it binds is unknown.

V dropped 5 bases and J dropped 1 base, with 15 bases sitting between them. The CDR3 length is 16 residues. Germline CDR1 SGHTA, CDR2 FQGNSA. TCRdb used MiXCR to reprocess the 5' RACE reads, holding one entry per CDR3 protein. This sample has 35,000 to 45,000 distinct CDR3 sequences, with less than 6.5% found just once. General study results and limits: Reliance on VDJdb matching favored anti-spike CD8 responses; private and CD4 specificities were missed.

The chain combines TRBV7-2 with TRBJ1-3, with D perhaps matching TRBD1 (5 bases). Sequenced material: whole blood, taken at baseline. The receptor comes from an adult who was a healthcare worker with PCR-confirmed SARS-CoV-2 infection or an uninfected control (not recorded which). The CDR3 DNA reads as TGTGCCAGCAGCCCCCGTCCAGGGTTTTCTGGAAACACCATATATTTT. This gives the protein CASSPRPGFSGNTIYF.